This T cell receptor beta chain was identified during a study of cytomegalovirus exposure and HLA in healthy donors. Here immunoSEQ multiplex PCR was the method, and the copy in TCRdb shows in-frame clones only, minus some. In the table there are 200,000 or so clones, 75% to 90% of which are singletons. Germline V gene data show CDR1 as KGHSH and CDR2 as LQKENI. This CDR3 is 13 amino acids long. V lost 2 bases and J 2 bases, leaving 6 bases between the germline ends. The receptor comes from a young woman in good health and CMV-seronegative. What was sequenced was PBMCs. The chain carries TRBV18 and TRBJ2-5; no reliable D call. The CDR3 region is CASSPRQQETQYF. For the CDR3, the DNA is TGTGCCAGCTCACCAAGGCAACAAGAGACCCAGTACTTC.